This T cell receptor (beta chain) stems from a study of breast tumors, draining lymph nodes, adjacent tissues. Findings and caveats of the study: Tumor TCR diversity was below lymph nodes but above nontumor tissue. Data only fit, rather than demonstrated, lymph node origin of most tumor T cells. Findings are consistent with lymph node origin and intratumoral expansion of most tumor T cells. Luminal-like breast cancer showed significantly greater tumor-nontumor repertoire similarity than basal-like breast cancer did.

In the case of this clonotype: What it binds is not known.

Germline V gene data show CDR1 as LNHNV and CDR2 as YYDKDF (reference sequence). This CDR3 spans 14 amino acids. V lost 4 bases, J lost 1 base, and 2 bases stayed unmatched. TCRdb re-analysed the multiplex PCR reads in MiXCR, keeping a single row per CDR3 protein. The sample lists about 11,000 distinct CDR3 sequences, around 36% occurring once. Sequencing was performed on breast tumor tissue. V gene TRBV15 combines with J gene TRBJ2-7, with 9 bases lining up with TRBD1. The receptor was derived from a female donor with breast cancer. Some clones in this sample may be carry-over from other donors' samples. CDR3 sequence (DNA): TGTGCCACCAGCAAAGGGACAGGGTCCTACGAGCAGTACTTC. This codes for CATSKGTGSYEQYF.